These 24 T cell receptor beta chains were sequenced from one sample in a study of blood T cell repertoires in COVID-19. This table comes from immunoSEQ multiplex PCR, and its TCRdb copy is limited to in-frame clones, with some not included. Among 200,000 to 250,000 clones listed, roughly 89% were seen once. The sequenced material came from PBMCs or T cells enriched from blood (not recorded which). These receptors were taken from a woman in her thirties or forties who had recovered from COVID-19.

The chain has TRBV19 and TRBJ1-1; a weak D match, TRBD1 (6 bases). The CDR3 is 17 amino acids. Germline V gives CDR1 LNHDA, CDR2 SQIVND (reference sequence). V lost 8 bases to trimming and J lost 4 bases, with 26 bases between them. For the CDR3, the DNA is TGTGCCAGTTTGCAGTTCGGGGGGCGCAATCCTTTCACTGAAGCTTTCTTT. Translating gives CASLQFGGRNPFTEAFF.

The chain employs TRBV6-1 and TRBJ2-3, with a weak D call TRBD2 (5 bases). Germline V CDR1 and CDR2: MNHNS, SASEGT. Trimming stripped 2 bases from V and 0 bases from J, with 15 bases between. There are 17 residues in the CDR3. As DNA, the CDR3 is TGTGCCAGCAGTGAAAGGAATTCAGGACTTAGCACAGATACGCAGTATTTT. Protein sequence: CASSERNSGLSTDTQYF.

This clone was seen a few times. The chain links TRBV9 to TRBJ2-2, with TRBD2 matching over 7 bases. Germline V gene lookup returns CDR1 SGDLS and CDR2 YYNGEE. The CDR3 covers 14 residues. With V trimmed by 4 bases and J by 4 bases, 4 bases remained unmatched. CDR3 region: CASSPGTITGELFF. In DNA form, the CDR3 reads TGTGCCAGCAGCCCTGGGACTATCACCGGGGAGCTGTTTTTT.

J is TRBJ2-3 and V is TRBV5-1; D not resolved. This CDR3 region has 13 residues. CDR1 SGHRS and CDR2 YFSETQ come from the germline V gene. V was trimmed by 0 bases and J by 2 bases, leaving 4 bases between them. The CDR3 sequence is CASSLGLTDTQYF. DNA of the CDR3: TGCGCCAGCAGCTTGGGACTCACAGATACGCAGTATTTT.

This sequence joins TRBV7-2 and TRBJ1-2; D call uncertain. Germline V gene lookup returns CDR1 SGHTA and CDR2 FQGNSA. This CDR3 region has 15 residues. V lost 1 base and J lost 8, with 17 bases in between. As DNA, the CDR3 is TGTGCCAGCAGCTTAGATTGGTCAAAAACGGGGGGCTACACCTTC. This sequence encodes CASSLDWSKTGGYTF.

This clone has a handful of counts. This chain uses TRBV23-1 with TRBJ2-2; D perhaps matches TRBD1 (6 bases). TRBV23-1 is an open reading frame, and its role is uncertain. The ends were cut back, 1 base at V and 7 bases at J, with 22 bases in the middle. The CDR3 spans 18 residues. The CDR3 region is CASSQFTGHGHWCGELFF. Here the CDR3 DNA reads TGCGCCAGCAGTCAATTCACAGGGCATGGCCATTGGTGCGGGGAGCTGTTTTTT.

The CDR3 DNA sequence: TGTGCCAGCAGCGTAGTGGAGGGAGGAGGTACCGGGGAGCTGTTTTTT. It codes for CASSVVEGGGTGELFF. The chain employs TRBV9 and TRBJ2-2; D possibly corresponds to TRBD2 (6 bases). CDR3 length equals 16 residues. Germline V gives CDR1 SGDLS, CDR2 YYNGEE. V was cut by 0 bases and J by 5 bases, with 14 bases left in between.

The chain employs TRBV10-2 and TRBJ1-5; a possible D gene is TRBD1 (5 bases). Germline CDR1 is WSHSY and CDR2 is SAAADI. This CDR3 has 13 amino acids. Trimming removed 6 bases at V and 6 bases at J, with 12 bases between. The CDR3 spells CASRAGWGQPQHF. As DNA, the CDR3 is TGCGCCAGCAGGGCAGGGTGGGGTCAGCCCCAGCATTTT.

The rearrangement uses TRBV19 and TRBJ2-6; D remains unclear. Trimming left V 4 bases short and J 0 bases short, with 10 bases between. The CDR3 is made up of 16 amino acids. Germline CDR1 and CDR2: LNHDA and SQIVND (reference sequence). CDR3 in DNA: TGTGCCAGTAGTACGTTCTATCGCTCTGGGGCCAACGTCCTGACTTTC. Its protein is CASSTFYRSGANVLTF.

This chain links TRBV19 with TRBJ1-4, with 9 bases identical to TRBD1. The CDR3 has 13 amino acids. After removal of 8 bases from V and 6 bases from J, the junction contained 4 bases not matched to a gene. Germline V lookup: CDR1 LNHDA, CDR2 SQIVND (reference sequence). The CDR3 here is CASRDRVDEKLFF. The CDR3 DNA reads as TGTGCCAGTCGGGACAGGGTAGATGAAAAACTGTTTTTT.

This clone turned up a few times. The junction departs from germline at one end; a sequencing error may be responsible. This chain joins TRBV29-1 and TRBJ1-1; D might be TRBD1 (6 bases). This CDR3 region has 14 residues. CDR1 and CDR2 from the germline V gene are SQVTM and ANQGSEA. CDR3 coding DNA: TGCAGCGTCGAAGAGGACAGTTTGAACACTGAAGCTTTCTTT. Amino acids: CSVEEDSLNTEAFF.

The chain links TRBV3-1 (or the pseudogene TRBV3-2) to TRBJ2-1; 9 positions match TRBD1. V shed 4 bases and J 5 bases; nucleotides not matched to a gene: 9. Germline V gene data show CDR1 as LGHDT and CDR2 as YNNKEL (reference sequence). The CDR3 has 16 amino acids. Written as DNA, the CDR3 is TGTGCCAGCAGCCGGACTCGGACAGGGGCGGACAATGAGCAGTTCTTC. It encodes CASSRTRTGADNEQFF.

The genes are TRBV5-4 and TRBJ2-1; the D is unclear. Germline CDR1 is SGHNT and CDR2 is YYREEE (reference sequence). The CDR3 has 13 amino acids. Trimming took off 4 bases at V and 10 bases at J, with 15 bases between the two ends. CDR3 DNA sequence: TGTGCCAGCAGCCACGCTGAGACTGTCGAGCAGTTCTTC. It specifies CASSHAETVEQFF.

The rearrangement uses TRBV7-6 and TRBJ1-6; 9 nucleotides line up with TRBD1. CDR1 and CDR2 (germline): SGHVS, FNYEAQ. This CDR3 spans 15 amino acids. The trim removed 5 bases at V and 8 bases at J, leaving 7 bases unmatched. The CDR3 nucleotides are TGTGCCAGCAGCCCCGGGACAGGGCGGGATTCACCCCTCCACTTT. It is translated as CASSPGTGRDSPLHF.

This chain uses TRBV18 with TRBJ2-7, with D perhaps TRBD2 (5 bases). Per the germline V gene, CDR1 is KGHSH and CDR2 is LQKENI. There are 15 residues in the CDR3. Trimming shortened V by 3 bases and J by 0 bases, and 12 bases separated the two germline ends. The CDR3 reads CASSPTGKSSYEQYV. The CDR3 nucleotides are TGTGCCAGCTCACCGACGGGGAAAAGCTCCTACGAGCAGTACGTC.

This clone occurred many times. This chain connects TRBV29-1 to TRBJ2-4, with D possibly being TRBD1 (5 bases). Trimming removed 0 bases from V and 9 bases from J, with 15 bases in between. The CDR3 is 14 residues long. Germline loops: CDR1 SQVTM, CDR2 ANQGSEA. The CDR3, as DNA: TGCAGCGTTGAAGAGTGGCAGGGAAGGGGCATTCAGTACTTC. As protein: CSVEEWQGRGIQYF.

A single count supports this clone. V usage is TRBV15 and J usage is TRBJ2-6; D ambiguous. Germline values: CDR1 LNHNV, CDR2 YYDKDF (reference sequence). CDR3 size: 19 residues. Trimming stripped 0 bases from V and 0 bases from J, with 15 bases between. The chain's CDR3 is CATSRESSQVYSGANVLTF. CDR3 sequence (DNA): TGTGCCACCAGCAGAGAATCCTCCCAGGTGTACTCTGGGGCCAACGTCCTGACTTTC.

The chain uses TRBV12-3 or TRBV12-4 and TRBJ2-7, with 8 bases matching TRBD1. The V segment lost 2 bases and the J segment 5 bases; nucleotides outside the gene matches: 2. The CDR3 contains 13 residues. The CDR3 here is CASSLQGANEQYF. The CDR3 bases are TGTGCCAGCAGTTTACAGGGGGCCAACGAGCAGTACTTC.

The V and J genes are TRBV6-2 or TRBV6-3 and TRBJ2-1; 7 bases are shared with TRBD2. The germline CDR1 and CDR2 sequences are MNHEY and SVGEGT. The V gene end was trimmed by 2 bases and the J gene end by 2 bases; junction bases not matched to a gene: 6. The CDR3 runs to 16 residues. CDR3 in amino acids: CASSYRGRRAYNEQFF. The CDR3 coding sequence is TGTGCCAGCAGTTACCGCGGGAGAAGAGCCTACAATGAGCAGTTCTTC.

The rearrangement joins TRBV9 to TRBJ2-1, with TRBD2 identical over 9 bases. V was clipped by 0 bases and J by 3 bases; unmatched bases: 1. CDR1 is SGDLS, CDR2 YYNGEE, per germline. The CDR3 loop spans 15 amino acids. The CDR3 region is CASSVVSGSYNEQFF. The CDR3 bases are TGTGCCAGCAGCGTAGTTAGCGGGAGCTACAATGAGCAGTTCTTC.

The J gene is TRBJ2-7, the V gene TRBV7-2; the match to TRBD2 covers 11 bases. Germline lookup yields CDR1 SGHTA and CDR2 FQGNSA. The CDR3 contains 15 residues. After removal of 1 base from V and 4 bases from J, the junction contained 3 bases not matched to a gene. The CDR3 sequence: CASSLVAGGEYEQYF. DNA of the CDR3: TGTGCCAGCAGCTTAGTAGCGGGAGGGGAGTACGAGCAGTACTTC. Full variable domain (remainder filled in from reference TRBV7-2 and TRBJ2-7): GAGVSQSPSNKVTEKGKDVELRCDPISGHTALYWYRQSLGQGLEFLIYFQGNSAPDKSGLPSDRFSAERTGGSVSTLTIQRTQQEDSAVYLCASSLVAGGEYEQYFGPGTRLTVT.

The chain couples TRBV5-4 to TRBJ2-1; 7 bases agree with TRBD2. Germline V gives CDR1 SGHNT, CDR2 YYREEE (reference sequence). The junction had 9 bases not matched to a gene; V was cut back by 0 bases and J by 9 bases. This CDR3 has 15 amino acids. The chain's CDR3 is CASSLGGSGYPEQFF. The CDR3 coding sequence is TGTGCCAGCAGCTTGGGTGGTAGCGGGTATCCTGAGCAGTTCTTC.

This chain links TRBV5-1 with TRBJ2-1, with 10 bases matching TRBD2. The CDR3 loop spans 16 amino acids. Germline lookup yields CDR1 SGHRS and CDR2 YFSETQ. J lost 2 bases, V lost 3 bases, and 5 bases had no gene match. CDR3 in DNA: TGCGCCAGCAGCTACCGGACTAGCGGAGCCTACAATGAGCAGTTCTTC. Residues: CASSYRTSGAYNEQFF.

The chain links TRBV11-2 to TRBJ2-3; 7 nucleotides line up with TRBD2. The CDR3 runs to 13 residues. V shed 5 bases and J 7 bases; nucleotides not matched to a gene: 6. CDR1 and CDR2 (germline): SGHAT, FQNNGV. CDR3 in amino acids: CASSTASGNTQYF. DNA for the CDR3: TGTGCCAGCAGCACCGCTAGCGGAAATACGCAGTATTTT. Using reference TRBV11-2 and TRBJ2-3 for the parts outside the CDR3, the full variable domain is EAGVAQSPRYKIIEKRQSVAFWCNPISGHATLYWYQQILGQGPKLLIQFQNNGVVDDSQLPKDRFSAERLKGVDSTLKIQPAKLEDSAVYLCASSTASGNTQYFGPGTRLTVL.